A single sample is the source of the 29 T cell receptor beta chains below, sequenced in a study of T cells after yellow fever vaccination. TCRdb reanalysed the 5' RACE reads using MiXCR and keeps one entry per CDR3 protein. The sample lists 120,000 to 150,000 distinct CDR3 sequences, about 8% occurring once. The sequencing used CD4+ T cells sorted from PBMCs, collected 5 days after the yellow fever booster vaccination. These receptors were taken from a man aged 30 to 39 who received the YFV17D yellow fever vaccine.

This clonotype was counted many times. This chain uses TRBV12-3 or TRBV12-4 with TRBJ1-1, with 8 bases lining up with TRBD1. V shed 3 bases and J 7 bases; nucleotides not matched to a gene: 4. CDR3 size: 13 residues. CDR3 sequence reads: CASSFTGGHEAFF. As DNA, the CDR3 is TGTGCCAGCAGTTTCACAGGGGGTCATGAAGCTTTCTTT.

This clonotype was seen repeatedly, ten times or more. This chain uses TRBV6-5 with TRBJ2-6, with D unclear. Trimming shortened V by 2 bases and J by 4 bases, and 6 bases separated the two germline ends. The CDR3 has 14 residues. Germline assignment: CDR1 MNHEY and CDR2 SVGAGI. As DNA, the CDR3 is TGTGCCAGCAGTTACAGCTTCGGGGCCAACGTCCTGACTTTC. Translating gives CASSYSFGANVLTF.

The gene calls are TRBV10-1 and TRBJ2-3; the match to TRBD2 covers 8 bases. Germline trimming cut 4 bases from V and 6 bases from J; bases unmatched to any gene: 18. CDR3 size: 18 residues. CDR1 is WNHNN, CDR2 SYGVQD, per germline (reference sequence). The CDR3 nucleotides are TGCGCCAGCAGTGGTGCCCTTCTCAGCGGGAGATCGTCCGATACGCAGTATTTT. Amino acid sequence: CASSGALLSGRSSDTQYF.

This clonotype was counted at least ten times. The chain combines TRBV5-5 with TRBJ2-5, with D possibly being TRBD1 (6 bases). Looked up from germline, CDR1 is SGHKS and CDR2 is YYEKEE (reference sequence). V was shortened by 4 bases and J by 3 bases, with 13 bases between the two germline ends. The CDR3 sequence is 14 residues long. CDR3 sequence (DNA): TGTGCCAGCAGCAACGGACAGATCAAAGAGACCCAGTACTTC. Translating gives CASSNGQIKETQYF.

This clonotype was seen ten or more times. V and J are TRBV6-2 or TRBV6-3 and TRBJ2-6; D gene uncertain. V was trimmed by 1 base and J by 0 bases, leaving 7 bases between them. This CDR3 contains 16 residues. The germline CDR1 and CDR2 sequences are MNHEY and SVGEGT. CDR3 sequence (DNA): TGTGCCAGCAGTTACTACTACCTCTCTGGGGCCAACGTCCTGACTTTC. This sequence encodes CASSYYYLSGANVLTF.

Ten or more counts support this clonotype. The rearrangement links TRBV28 to TRBJ2-3; possibly TRBD2 for D (5 bases). This CDR3 has 12 amino acids. Germline V gene data show CDR1 as MDHEN and CDR2 as SYDVKM. The V end was cut by 5 bases, the J end by 7 bases, with 10 bases between. CDR3 DNA: TGTGCCAGCAGTACGGGGTCGAATACGCAGTATTTT. Translating it yields CASSTGSNTQYF.

In this sample, this clonotype turned up a few times. V is TRBV7-9 and J is TRBJ2-3; 8 bases line up with TRBD2. Looked up from germline, CDR1 is SEHNR and CDR2 is FQNEAQ (reference sequence). The CDR3 has 17 residues. V shed 5 bases, J shed 0 bases, and the junction held 10 bases outside the gene matches. The CDR3, as DNA: TGTGCCAGCAGCAGAGGCACTAGCGGACTAAGCACAGATACGCAGTATTTT. Protein sequence: CASSRGTSGLSTDTQYF.

This clonotype was picked up many times. The V gene is TRBV15, the J gene TRBJ2-7; possible D gene TRBD1, 5 bases. CDR1 and CDR2 from the germline V gene are LNHNV and YYDKDF (reference sequence). The length of the CDR3 is 16 residues. Between the trimmed V and J ends, which lost 0 bases and 3 bases, there was a span of 15 bases. The chain's CDR3 is CATSRDQGLLYYEQYF. For the CDR3, the DNA is TGTGCCACCAGCAGAGATCAGGGCTTACTATACTACGAGCAGTACTTC.

This clonotype was detected many times. The chain recombines TRBV5-4 with TRBJ1-4; tentatively, D is TRBD1 (6 bases). V lost 3 bases to trimming and J lost 6 bases, with 15 bases between them. The CDR3 spans 15 residues. From germline, CDR1 is SGHNT and CDR2 YYREEE (reference sequence). The CDR3 loop reads CASSSGGTTYEKLFF. CDR3 in DNA: TGTGCCAGCAGCTCCGGGGGGACAACATATGAAAAACTGTTTTTT. Combining the CDR3 with reference TRBV5-4 and TRBJ1-4 gives the whole variable domain ETGVTQSPTHLIKTRGQQVTLRCSSQSGHNTVSWYQQALGQGPQFIFQYYREEENGRGNFPPRFSGLQFPNYSSELNVNALELDDSALYLCASSSGGTTYEKLFFGSGTQLSVL.

This clonotype was recorded a few times. The chain recombines TRBV7-2 with TRBJ2-1; TRBD2 might be the D (5 bases). The ends were cut back, 6 bases at V and 9 bases at J, with 21 bases in the middle. The CDR3 length is 15 residues. The germline CDR1 and CDR2 sequences are SGHTA and FQGNSA. The CDR3 nucleotides read TGTGCCAGCAGTTACCGCAGCGGCTCGGATGGTGAGCAGTTCTTC. Amino acid sequence: CASSYRSGSDGEQFF.

The chain combines TRBV6-2 or TRBV6-3 with TRBJ2-7; no clear D gene. CDR3 length: 12 residues. Trimming cost V 7 bases and J 6 bases, with 13 bases left between them. CDR1 and CDR2 from the germline V gene are MNHEY and SVGEGT. DNA of the CDR3: TGTGCCAGCACCCTCGTCGCTGGCGAGCAGTACTTC. Its translation is CASTLVAGEQYF.

This chain links TRBV5-1 with TRBJ2-1; 10 nucleotides match TRBD2. Germline loops: CDR1 SGHRS, CDR2 YFSETQ. The CDR3 is 15 amino acids. V was clipped by 4 bases and J by 7 bases; unmatched bases: 8. The CDR3 DNA reads TGCGCCAGCAGCCACTCTAGCGGGAGTGTTAATGAGCAGTTCTTC. This sequence encodes CASSHSSGSVNEQFF.

The genes are TRBV7-2 and TRBJ2-7; maybe TRBD1 (6 bases). Trimming removed 0 bases at V and 2 bases at J, with 11 bases between. CDR3 length: 15 amino acids. Germline V CDR1 and CDR2: SGHTA, FQGNSA. This CDR3 is CASSLAGQSPYEQYF. In nucleotides, the CDR3 is TGTGCCAGCAGCTTAGCCGGACAGAGCCCCTACGAGCAGTACTTC.

In this sample, this clonotype turned up a few times. The genes are TRBV5-4 and TRBJ2-3; the D gene could be TRBD1 or TRBD2 (5 bases each). CDR3 length: 16 residues. Per germline, CDR1 SGHNT and CDR2 YYREEE (reference sequence). V shed 0 bases and J shed 0 bases, with 11 bases lying between them. The chain's CDR3 is CASSLVSGASTDTQYF. The CDR3 region has the DNA TGTGCCAGCAGCTTGGTTTCCGGGGCTAGCACAGATACGCAGTATTTT.

This clonotype was recorded many times. J is TRBJ1-6 and V is TRBV28; 12 nucleotides agree with TRBD1. The trim removed 6 bases at V and 7 bases at J, leaving 4 bases unmatched. There are 15 residues in the CDR3. CDR1 and CDR2 from the germline V gene are MDHEN and SYDVKM. The CDR3 here is CASRSGQGANSPLHF. The CDR3, as DNA: TGTGCCAGCAGATCGGGACAGGGGGCAAATTCACCCCTCCACTTT.

This clonotype was counted at least ten times. The rearrangement uses TRBV29-1 and TRBJ1-5; D is uncertain. The V gene's germline CDR1 is SQVTM and CDR2 ANQGSEA. This CDR3 is built from 13 residues. With 6 bases removed from V and 0 bases from J, the gap between germline ends came to 9 bases. The DNA for the CDR3 is TGCAGCGTAAGACCCGATAGCAATCAGCCCCAGCATTTT. The encoded protein is CSVRPDSNQPQHF.

Concerning this clonotype: A much larger clone is a single base away; this may be a read error. J is TRBJ2-3 and V is TRBV28; D uncertain. V lost 3 bases to trimming and J lost 0 bases, with 13 bases between them. This CDR3 spans 16 amino acids. CDR1 is MDHEN, CDR2 SYDVKM, per germline. The CDR3 reads CASSFWAPQSTDTQYF. CDR3 nucleotide sequence: TGTGCCAGCAGTTTTTGGGCCCCACAGAGCACAGATACGCAGTATTTT.

This clonotype was picked up many times. The J gene is TRBJ2-1, the V gene TRBV29-1; 11 nucleotides align to TRBD2. The trim removed 4 bases at V and 2 bases at J, leaving 7 bases unmatched. Germline CDR1 and CDR2: SQVTM and ANQGSEA. The CDR3 has 16 residues. The DNA of the CDR3 is TGCAGCGTTGGATTAGCGGGAGGGCGGGCCTACAATGAGCAGTTCTTC. Translating gives CSVGLAGGRAYNEQFF.

This clonotype occurred many times. The gene calls are TRBV4-3 and TRBJ2-7; the D gene is possibly TRBD2 (5 bases). V was pared by 4 bases and J by 6 bases, with 16 bases between. CDR3 length equals 14 residues. Germline V lookup: CDR1 LGHNA, CDR2 YSLEER. CDR3 nucleotide sequence: TGCGCCAGCAGCCGCGAGGGCAAATCGGGCGAGCAGTACTTC. Its translation is CASSREGKSGEQYF.

The table lists this clonotype with many counts. The V call is TRBV5-6, the J call TRBJ2-3; 7 bases line up with TRBD2. Germline CDR1 reads SGHDT; CDR2 reads YYEEEE. After removal of 7 bases from V and 1 base from J, the junction contained 3 bases not matched to a gene. CDR3 length: 13 residues. The CDR3 protein is CASWDYRTDTQYF. The CDR3 DNA sequence: TGTGCCAGCTGGGACTACCGCACAGATACGCAGTATTTT.

Ten or more counts support this clonotype. The V and J genes are TRBV7-2 and TRBJ2-1; 8 bases map to TRBD2. Germline CDR1 reads SGHTA; CDR2 reads FQGNSA. The CDR3 extends over 13 amino acids. The V and J ends lost 4 bases and 9 bases, in that order; junction bases with no gene match: 5. The CDR3 loop is CASSSQRESEQFF. The CDR3 DNA is TGTGCCAGCAGCTCGCAGCGGGAGAGTGAGCAGTTCTTC.

Ten or more counts support this clonotype. The V and J genes are TRBV12-3 or TRBV12-4 and TRBJ2-7; the match to TRBD2 covers 11 bases. V shed 5 bases, J shed 0 bases, and the junction held 0 bases outside the gene matches. The CDR3 sequence is 14 residues long. The CDR3 DNA sequence: TGTGCCAGCAGTACTAGCGGGAGCTCCTACGAGCAGTACTTC. This translates into CASSTSGSSYEQYF.

Details on this clonotype: A read error may explain this, as a much larger clone is one base away. The chain links TRBV20-1 to TRBJ2-1, with a possible D match to TRBD2 (6 bases). CDR1 is DFQATT, CDR2 SNEGSKA, per germline (reference sequence). This CDR3 is built from 15 residues. Trimming shortened V by 3 bases and J by 0 bases, and 12 bases separated the two germline ends. CDR3: CSASVGLRSYNEQFF. The CDR3 DNA sequence: TGCAGTGCTAGCGTCGGACTACGCTCCTACAATGAGCAGTTCTTC.

This clonotype was seen repeatedly, ten times or more. The chain employs TRBV7-3 and TRBJ2-3, with a tentative D call TRBD2 (6 bases). The CDR3 totals 14 residues. CDR1 SGHTA and CDR2 FQGTGA come from the germline V gene. CDR3 loop: CPTPPAGTTDTQYF. CDR3 nucleotide sequence: TGTCCAACTCCCCCGGCGGGAACCACAGATACGCAGTATTTT.

Many counts were recorded for this clonotype. The V gene is TRBV5-1, the J gene TRBJ2-3, with D possibly matching TRBD2 (5 bases). In germline, CDR1 is SGHRS, CDR2 YFSETQ. The CDR3 totals 14 residues. The V gene lost 2 bases and the J gene lost 5 bases, with 12 bases spanning the gap. In nucleotides, the CDR3 is TGCGCCAGCAGCTTACGGGAATGGAGAGATACGCAGTATTTT. Protein product: CASSLREWRDTQYF.

This clonotype was counted many times. The rearrangement uses TRBV21-1 and TRBJ1-5. TRBV21-1 is an annotated pseudogene. The CDR3 covers 14 residues. The CDR3 protein is CATPPGPNRTPQHF. CDR3 nucleotide sequence: TGTGCCACCCCCCCAGGGCCAAACCGAACGCCCCAGCATTTT.

In the case of this clonotype: A much larger clone differs by one base, so this may be a read error. The chain links TRBV7-8 to TRBJ1-1; D is unclear. CDR3 length: 15 amino acids. Germline loops: CDR1 SGHVS, CDR2 FQNEAQ. The CDR3 DNA sequence: TGTGCCGGCAGCTCAACCGACCGGAGGGCCACTGAAGCTTTCTTT. Translation gives CAGSSTDRRATEAFF.

Ten or more counts support this clonotype. J is TRBJ2-1 and V is TRBV10-1; D unresolved. This CDR3 comprises 12 residues. With 5 bases removed from V and 5 bases from J, the gap between germline ends came to 7 bases. Germline V CDR1 and CDR2: WNHNN, SYGVQD (reference sequence). CDR3 coding DNA: TGCGCCAGCAGTCCAATTAACAATGAGCAGTTCTTC. Its translation: CASSPINNEQFF.

This clonotype was counted at least ten times. V and J are TRBV2 and TRBJ2-3, with D possibly being TRBD2 (5 bases). The CDR3 has 13 residues. Trimming pared 5 bases from V and 6 bases from J, leaving 12 bases between. Germline CDR1 reads SNHLY; CDR2 reads FYNNEI. CDR3 DNA: TGTGCCAGCAGTTCCCAGAGGAGGGATACGCAGTATTTT. It translates to CASSSQRRDTQYF.